A selection of T cell receptor beta chains follows, all from one sample in a study of T cell responses to AZD1222 COVID-19 vaccine. Libraries were prepared by immunoSEQ multiplex PCR; TCRdb keeps only in-frame clonotypes and omits some of them. The repertoire includes about 130,000 clones, over 80% of them detected once, and around 3.3% sits in the top ten. The sequencing here drew on peripheral blood, taken 28 days after the second AZD1222 dose. The receptors come from an adult who received the AZD1222 COVID-19 vaccine. Each CDR3 is given with its conserved first and last residue. A D gene is named only where the DNA matches it firmly. Clone size is given for some rows only: seen once, a few or many times, or a class if the clone is expanded.

clone_size d_call j_call cdr3_length v_call cdr3_aa cdr3_nt
. . TRBJ1-4 17 TRBV15 CATSRDLGLITNEKLFF TGTGCCACCAGCAGAGATCTGGGCCTAATAACTAATGAAAAACTGTTTTTT
. . TRBJ1-1 13 TRBV7-2 CASSLGNRRPPFF TGTGCCAGCAGCTTAGGGAACCGGCGACCTCCTTTCTTT
few . TRBJ2-7 12 TRBV28 CATSGGTYEQYF TGTGCCACCTCCGGGGGAACCTACGAGCAGTACTTC
. . TRBJ2-1 14 TRBV5-4 CASSSGTSPDEQFF TGTGCCAGCAGTTCCGGGACATCCCCGGATGAGCAGTTCTTC
. . TRBJ2-7 14 TRBV19 CASSPDWSSYEQYF TGTGCCAGTAGTCCCGACTGGAGCTCCTACGAGCAGTACTTC
. TRBD1 TRBJ2-7 16 TRBV5-4 CASSLGTGRRDYEQYF TGTGCCAGCAGCTTGGGGACAGGGCGGAGGGACTACGAGCAGTACTTC
. . TRBJ1-4 15 TRBV5-1 CASSYGTSTNEKLFF TGCGCCAGCAGCTACGGGACTTCAACTAATGAAAAACTGTTTTTT
. TRBD2 TRBJ2-4 17 TRBV5-6 CASSFVAGIEAKNIQYF TGTGCCAGCAGCTTCGTAGCGGGAATCGAGGCCAAAAACATTCAGTACTTC
. . TRBJ2-1 15 TRBV11-2 CASSLALGASNEQFF TGTGCCAGCAGCTTAGCGCTTGGGGCCTCAAATGAGCAGTTCTTC
. . TRBJ1-1 13 TRBV18 CASSRGKDTEAFF TGTGCCAGCTCACGAGGGAAGGACACTGAAGCTTTCTTT
. TRBD1 TRBJ2-4 13 TRBV4-2 CASSHQGENIQYF TGTGCCAGCAGCCACCAGGGGGAGAACATTCAGTACTTC
. TRBD1 TRBJ2-7 12 TRBV7-8 CASSPQGDEQYF TGTGCCAGCAGCCCCCAGGGGGACGAGCAGTACTTC
few TRBD2 TRBJ2-5 15 TRBV7-7 CASSPGLAGMETQYF TGTGCCAGCAGTCCCGGACTAGCGGGAATGGAGACCCAGTACTTC
. . TRBJ2-1 15 TRBV5-8 CASNRDTFSYNEQFF TGTGCCAGCAATCGGGACACATTCTCCTACAATGAGCAGTTCTTC
once TRBD2 TRBJ2-7 15 TRBV9 CASSVSGIDINEQYF TGTGCCAGCAGCGTTAGCGGGATAGACATCAACGAGCAGTACTTC
. TRBD1 TRBJ2-7 13 TRBV5-1 CASSQGTEYEQYF TGCGCCAGCAGCCAAGGGACAGAGTACGAGCAGTACTTC
. . TRBJ2-7 15 TRBV5-6 CASSLTGTGSYEQYF TGTGCCAGCAGCTTAACCGGGACCGGGTCCTACGAGCAGTACTTC
. . TRBJ1-5 20 TRBV7-8 CASSLDRAKNNQYSNQPQHF TGTGCCAGCAGCTTAGACAGAGCCAAAAATAATCAATATAGCAATCAGCCCCAGCATTTT
. . TRBJ2-1 15 TRBV7-2 CASGLLLRSYNEQFF TGTGCCAGCGGATTATTGTTGCGCTCCTACAATGAGCAGTTCTTC
. TRBD1 TRBJ2-3 15 TRBV5-1 CASSLAGTGGDTQYF TGCGCCAGCAGCTTGGCCGGGACAGGGGGAGATACGCAGTATTTT
few . TRBJ1-2 13 TRBV2 CASNRGRVRGYTF TGTGCCAGCAATCGAGGGCGAGTGCGCGGCTACACCTTC
. . TRBJ2-7 15 TRBV6-5 CASSFSQDSSYEQYF TGTGCCAGCAGTTTTTCACAGGACAGCTCCTACGAGCAGTACTTC
once . TRBJ1-5 15 TRBV5-8 CASSLGKISNQPQHF TGTGCCAGCAGCTTGGGTAAGATTAGCAATCAGCCCCAGCATTTT
few . TRBJ2-7 19 TRBV28 CASSLLPQLVSGSNYEQYF TGTGCCAGCAGTTTATTACCCCAACTCGTTTCTGGCTCCAACTACGAGCAGTACTTC
. . TRBJ1-3 15 TRBV6-5 CASSSPQGSGNTIYF TGTGCCAGCAGTTCTCCACAGGGTTCTGGAAACACCATATATTTT
. . TRBJ1-4 16 TRBV9 CASSVAGGTGVEKLFF TGTGCCAGCAGCGTAGCGGGGGGGACTGGAGTTGAAAAACTGTTTTTT
. . TRBJ2-3 13 TRBV25-1 CASSSTSTDTQYF TGTGCCAGCAGCTCGACTAGCACAGATACGCAGTATTTT
. . TRBJ2-1 15 TRBV9 CASSSQGDSYNEQFF TGTGCCAGCAGCTCACAGGGAGACTCCTACAATGAGCAGTTCTTC
. . TRBJ1-1 17 TRBV18 CASSPNRQAGGGTEAFF TGTGCCAGCTCACCGAATAGACAGGCGGGGGGGGGCACTGAAGCTTTCTTT
. TRBD2 TRBJ2-2 17 TRBV18 CASSPPRGRGGTGELFF TGTGCCAGCTCACCACCTCGCGGGAGAGGCGGGACCGGGGAGCTGTTTTTT
once . TRBJ1-2 13 TRBV12-3/TRBV12-4 CASSFRAGSDYTF TGTGCCAGCAGTTTTCGGGCAGGATCTGACTACACCTTC
. . TRBJ1-1 14 TRBV19 CASSVLGTNTEAFF TGTGCCAGTAGTGTCCTTGGGACGAACACTGAAGCTTTCTTT
. . TRBJ2-7 13 TRBV11-1 CASSVHRVSEQYF TGTGCCAGCAGCGTTCACAGGGTAAGCGAGCAGTACTTC